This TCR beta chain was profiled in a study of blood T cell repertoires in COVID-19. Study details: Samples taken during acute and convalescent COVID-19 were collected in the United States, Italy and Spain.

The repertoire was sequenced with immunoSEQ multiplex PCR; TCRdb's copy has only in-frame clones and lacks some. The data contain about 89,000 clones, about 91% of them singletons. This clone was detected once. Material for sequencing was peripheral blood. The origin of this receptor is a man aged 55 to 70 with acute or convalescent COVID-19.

The CDR3 bases are TGTGCCAGCAGCTCCCGCGATCTCTATGGCTACACCTTC. Its translation: CASSSRDLYGYTF. J is TRBJ1-2 and V is TRBV5-5, with D hard to call. The CDR3 has 13 residues. The germline V gene encodes CDR1 SGHKS and CDR2 YYEKEE (reference sequence). V was clipped by 3 bases and J by 4 bases, with 10 bases between them.